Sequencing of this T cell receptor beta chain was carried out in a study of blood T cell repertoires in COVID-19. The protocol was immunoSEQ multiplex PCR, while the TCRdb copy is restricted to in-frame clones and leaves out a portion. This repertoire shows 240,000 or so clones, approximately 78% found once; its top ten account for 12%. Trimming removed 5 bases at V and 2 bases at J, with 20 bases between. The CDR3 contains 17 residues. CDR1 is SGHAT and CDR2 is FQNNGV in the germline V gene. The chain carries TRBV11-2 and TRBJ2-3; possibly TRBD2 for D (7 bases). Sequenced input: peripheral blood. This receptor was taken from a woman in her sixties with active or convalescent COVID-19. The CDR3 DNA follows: TGTGCCAGCAGCCCGCGCGGGGGCGGGCGGCCCACAGATACGCAGTATTTT. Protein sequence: CASSPRGGGRPTDTQYF.